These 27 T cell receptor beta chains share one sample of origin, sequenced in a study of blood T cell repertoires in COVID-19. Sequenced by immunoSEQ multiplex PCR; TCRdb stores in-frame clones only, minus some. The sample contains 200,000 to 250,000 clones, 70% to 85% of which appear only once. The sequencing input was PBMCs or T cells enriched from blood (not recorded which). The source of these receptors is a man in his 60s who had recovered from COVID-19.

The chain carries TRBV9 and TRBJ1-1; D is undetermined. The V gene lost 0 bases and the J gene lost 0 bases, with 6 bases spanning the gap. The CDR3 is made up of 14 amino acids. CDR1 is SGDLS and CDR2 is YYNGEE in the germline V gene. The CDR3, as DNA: TGTGCCAGCAGCGTAGCTACTTTGAACACTGAAGCTTTCTTT. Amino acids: CASSVATLNTEAFF.

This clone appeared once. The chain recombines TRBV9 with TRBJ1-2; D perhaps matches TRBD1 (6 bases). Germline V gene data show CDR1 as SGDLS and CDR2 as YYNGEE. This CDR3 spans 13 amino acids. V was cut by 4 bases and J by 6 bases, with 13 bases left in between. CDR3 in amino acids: CASSLRSGDGYTF. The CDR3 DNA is TGTGCCAGCAGCTTGAGATCAGGGGATGGCTACACCTTC.

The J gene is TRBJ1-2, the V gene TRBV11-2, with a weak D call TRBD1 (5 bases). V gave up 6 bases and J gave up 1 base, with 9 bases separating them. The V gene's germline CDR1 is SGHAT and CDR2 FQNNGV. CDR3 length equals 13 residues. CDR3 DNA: TGTGCCAGCAGTCCTGACAGTAACTATGGCTACACCTTC. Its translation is CASSPDSNYGYTF.

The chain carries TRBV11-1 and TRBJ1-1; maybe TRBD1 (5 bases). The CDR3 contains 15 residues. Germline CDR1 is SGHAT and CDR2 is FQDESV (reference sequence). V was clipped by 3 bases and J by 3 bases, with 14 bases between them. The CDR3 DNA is TGTGCCAGCAGCTTTGGGGCCGTTGGGTACACTGAAGCTTTCTTT. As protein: CASSFGAVGYTEAFF.

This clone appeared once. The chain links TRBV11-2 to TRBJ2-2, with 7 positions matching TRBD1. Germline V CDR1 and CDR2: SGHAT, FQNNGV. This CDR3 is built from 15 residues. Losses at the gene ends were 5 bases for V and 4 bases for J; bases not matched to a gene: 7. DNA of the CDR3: TGTGCCAGCAGCCCGACAGGGTTAGGCACCGGGGAGCTGTTTTTT. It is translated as CASSPTGLGTGELFF.

CDR3 loop: CASSGGQGVQPQHF. The DNA of the CDR3 is TGTGCCAGCAGTGGTGGACAGGGGGTTCAGCCCCAGCATTTT. J is TRBJ1-5 and V is TRBV2; 10 bases fit TRBD1. J was trimmed by 6 bases and V by 4 bases; bases with no gene match: 3. Germline lookup yields CDR1 SNHLY and CDR2 FYNNEI. The CDR3 runs to 14 residues.

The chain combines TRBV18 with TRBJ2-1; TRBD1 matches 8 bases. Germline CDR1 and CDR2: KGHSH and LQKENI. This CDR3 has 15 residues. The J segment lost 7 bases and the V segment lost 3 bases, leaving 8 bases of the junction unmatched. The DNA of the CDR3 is TGTGCCAGCTCACCGAGACAGGGGATGTTGAATGAGCAGTTCTTC. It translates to CASSPRQGMLNEQFF.

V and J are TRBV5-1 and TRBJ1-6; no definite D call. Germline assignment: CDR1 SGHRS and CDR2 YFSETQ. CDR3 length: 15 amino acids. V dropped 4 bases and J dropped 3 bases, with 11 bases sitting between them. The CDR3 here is CASSRESGYNSPLHF. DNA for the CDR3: TGCGCCAGCAGCCGTGAATCAGGCTATAATTCACCCCTCCACTTT.

As DNA, the CDR3 is TGTGCCATCACGACAGGGGAGGTTGGCTACACCTTC. Protein sequence: CAITTGEVGYTF. This rearrangement joins TRBV10-3 to TRBJ1-2, with 8 bases identical to TRBD1. The V gene's germline CDR1 is ENHRY and CDR2 SYGVKD. With V trimmed by 7 bases and J by 7 bases, 5 bases remained unmatched. The CDR3 has 12 amino acids.

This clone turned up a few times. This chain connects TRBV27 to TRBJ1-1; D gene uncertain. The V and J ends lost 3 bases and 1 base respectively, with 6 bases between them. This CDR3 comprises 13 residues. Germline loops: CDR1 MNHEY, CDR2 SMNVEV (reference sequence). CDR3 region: CASSFRRNTEAFF. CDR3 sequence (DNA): TGTGCCAGCAGTTTTCGTAGGAACACTGAAGCTTTCTTT.

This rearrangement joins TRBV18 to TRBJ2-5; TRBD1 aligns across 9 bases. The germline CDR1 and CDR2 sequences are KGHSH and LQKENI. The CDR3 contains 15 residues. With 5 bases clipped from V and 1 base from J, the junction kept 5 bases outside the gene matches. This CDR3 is CASSSGTGRQETQYF. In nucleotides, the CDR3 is TGTGCCAGCTCAAGCGGGACAGGGCGCCAAGAGACCCAGTACTTC.

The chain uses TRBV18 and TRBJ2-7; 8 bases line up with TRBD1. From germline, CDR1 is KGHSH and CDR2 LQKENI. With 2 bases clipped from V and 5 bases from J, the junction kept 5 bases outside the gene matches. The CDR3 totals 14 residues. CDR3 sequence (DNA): TGTGCCAGCTCACCAGGACAGGGATTAGACGAGCAGTACTTC. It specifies CASSPGQGLDEQYF.

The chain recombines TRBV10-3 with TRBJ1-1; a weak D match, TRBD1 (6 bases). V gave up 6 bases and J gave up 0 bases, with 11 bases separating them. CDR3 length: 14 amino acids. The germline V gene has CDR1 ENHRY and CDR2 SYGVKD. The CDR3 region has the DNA TGTGCCATCAGAGGGACATCCGTGAACACTGAAGCTTTCTTT. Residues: CAIRGTSVNTEAFF.

The CDR3 bases are TGTGCCAGCAGTTATCGACAGGGCTACGAGCAGTACTTC. Translating it yields CASSYRQGYEQYF. This chain uses TRBV6-2 or TRBV6-3 with TRBJ2-7, with 7 nucleotides matching TRBD1. After removal of 3 bases from V and 3 bases from J, the junction contained 2 bases not matched to a gene. The CDR3 runs 13 residues. The germline V gene encodes CDR1 MNHEY and CDR2 SVGEGT.

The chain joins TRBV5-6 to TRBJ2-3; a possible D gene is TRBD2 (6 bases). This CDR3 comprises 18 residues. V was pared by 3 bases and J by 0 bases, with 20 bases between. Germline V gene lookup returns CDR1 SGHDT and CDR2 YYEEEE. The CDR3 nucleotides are TGTGCCAGCAGCTCGGGGGTAATGGCAGATCCTAGCACAGATACGCAGTATTTT. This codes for CASSSGVMADPSTDTQYF. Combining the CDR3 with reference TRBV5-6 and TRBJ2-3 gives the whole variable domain DAGVTQSPTHLIKTRGQQVTLRCSPKSGHDTVSWYQQALGQGPQFIFQYYEEEERQRGNFPDRFSGHQFPNYSSELNVNALLLGDSALYLCASSSGVMADPSTDTQYFGPGTRLTVL.

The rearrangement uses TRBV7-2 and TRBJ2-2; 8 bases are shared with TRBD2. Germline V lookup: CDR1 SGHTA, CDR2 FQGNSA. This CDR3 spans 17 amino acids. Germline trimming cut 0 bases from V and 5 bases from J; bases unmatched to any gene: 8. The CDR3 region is CASSLARTSGGTGELFF. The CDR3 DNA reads TGTGCCAGCAGCTTAGCGAGAACCAGCGGGGGTACCGGGGAGCTGTTTTTT. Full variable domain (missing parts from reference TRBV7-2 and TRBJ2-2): GAGVSQSPSNKVTEKGKDVELRCDPISGHTALYWYRQSLGQGLEFLIYFQGNSAPDKSGLPSDRFSAERTGGSVSTLTIQRTQQEDSAVYLCASSLARTSGGTGELFFGEGSRLTVL.

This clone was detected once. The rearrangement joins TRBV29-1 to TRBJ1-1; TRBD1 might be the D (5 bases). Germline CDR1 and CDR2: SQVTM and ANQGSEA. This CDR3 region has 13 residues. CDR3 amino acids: CSFSYGGNTEAFF. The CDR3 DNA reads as TGCAGTTTCTCATACGGGGGAAACACTGAAGCTTTCTTT.

DNA of the CDR3: TGCGCCAGCAAGCAGGCCACTGAAGCTTTCTTT. Its protein product is CASKQATEAFF. The chain links TRBV10-1 to TRBJ1-1; D is ambiguous. Deletions cut 7 bases from V and 4 bases from J, with 7 bases between. Germline assignment: CDR1 WNHNN and CDR2 SYGVQD (reference sequence). This CDR3 has 11 amino acids.

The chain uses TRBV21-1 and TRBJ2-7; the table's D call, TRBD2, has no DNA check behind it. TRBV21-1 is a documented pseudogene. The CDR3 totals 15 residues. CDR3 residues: CASSKCGAGHYEQYF. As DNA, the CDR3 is TGTGCCAGCAGCAAATGCGGGGCAGGACACTACGAGCAGTACTTC.

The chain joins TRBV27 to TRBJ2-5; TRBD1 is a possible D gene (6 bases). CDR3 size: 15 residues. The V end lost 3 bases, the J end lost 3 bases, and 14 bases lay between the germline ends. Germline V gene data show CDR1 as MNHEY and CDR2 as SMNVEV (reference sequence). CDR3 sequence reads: CASSFSGAREETQYF. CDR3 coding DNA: TGTGCCAGCAGTTTTTCAGGGGCGAGAGAAGAGACCCAGTACTTC.

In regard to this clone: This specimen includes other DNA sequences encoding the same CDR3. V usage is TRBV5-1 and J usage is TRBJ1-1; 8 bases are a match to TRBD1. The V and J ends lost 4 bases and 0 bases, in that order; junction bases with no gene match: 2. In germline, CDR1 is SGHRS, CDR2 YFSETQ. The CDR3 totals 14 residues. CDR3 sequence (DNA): TGCGCCAGCAGCCTGGGACAGGTGAACACTGAAGCTTTCTTT. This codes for CASSLGQVNTEAFF.

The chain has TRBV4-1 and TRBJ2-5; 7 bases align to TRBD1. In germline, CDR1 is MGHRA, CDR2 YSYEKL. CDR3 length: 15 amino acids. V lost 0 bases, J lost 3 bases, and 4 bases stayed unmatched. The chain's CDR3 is CASSQDPTGKETQYF. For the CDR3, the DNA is TGCGCCAGCAGCCAAGATCCGACAGGGAAAGAGACCCAGTACTTC.

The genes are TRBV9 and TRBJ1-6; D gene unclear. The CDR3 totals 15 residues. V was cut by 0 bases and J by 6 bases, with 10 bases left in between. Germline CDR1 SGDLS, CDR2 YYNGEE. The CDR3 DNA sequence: TGTGCCAGCAGCGTAGCCCCAGAGGCTAATTCACCCCTCCACTTT. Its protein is CASSVAPEANSPLHF.

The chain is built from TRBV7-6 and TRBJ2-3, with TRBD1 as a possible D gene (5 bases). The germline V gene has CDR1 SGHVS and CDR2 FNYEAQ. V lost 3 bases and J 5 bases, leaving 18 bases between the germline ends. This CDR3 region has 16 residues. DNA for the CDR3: TGTGCCAGCAGCTTTTCGAGCGAAGGGGCCGTAGATACGCAGTATTTT. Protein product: CASSFSSEGAVDTQYF.

The CDR3 loop reads CASSSQGQGFSETQYF. CDR3 sequence (DNA): TGTGCCAGCAGTTCCCAGGGTCAGGGGTTTTCGGAGACCCAGTACTTC. This chain joins TRBV28 and TRBJ2-5; D perhaps matches TRBD1 (6 bases). Between the trimmed V and J ends, which lost 4 bases and 5 bases, there was a span of 20 bases. The CDR3 is 16 amino acids. The germline V gene encodes CDR1 MDHEN and CDR2 SYDVKM. Variable domain in full (rest from reference TRBV28 and TRBJ2-5): DVKVTQSSRYLVKRTGEKVFLECVQDMDHENMFWYRQDPGLGLRLIYFSYDVKMKEKGDIPEGYSVSREKKERFSLILESASTNQTSMYLCASSSQGQGFSETQYFGPGTRLLVL.

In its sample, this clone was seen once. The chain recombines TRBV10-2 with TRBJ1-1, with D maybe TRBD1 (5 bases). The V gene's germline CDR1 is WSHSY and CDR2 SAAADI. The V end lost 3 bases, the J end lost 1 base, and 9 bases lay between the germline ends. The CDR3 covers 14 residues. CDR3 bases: TGCGCCAGCAGTGATTGGCAGGGGAACACTGAAGCTTTCTTT. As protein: CASSDWQGNTEAFF.

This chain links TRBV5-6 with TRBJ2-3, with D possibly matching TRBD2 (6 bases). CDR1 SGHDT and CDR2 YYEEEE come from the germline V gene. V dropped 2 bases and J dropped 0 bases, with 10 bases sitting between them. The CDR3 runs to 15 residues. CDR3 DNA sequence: TGTGCCAGCAGCTTTAGCGGCGCTAGCACAGATACGCAGTATTTT. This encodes CASSFSGASTDTQYF.